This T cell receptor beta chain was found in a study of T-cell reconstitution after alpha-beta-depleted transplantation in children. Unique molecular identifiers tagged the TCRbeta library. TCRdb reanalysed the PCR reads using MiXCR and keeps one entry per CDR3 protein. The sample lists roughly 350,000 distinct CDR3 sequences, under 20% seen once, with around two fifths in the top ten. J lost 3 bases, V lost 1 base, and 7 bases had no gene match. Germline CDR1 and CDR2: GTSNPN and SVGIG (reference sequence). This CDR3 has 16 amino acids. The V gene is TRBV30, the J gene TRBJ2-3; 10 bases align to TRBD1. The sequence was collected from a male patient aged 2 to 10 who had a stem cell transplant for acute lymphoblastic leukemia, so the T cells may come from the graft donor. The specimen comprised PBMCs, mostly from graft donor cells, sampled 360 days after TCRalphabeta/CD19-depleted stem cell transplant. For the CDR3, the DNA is TGTGCCTGGAGTGAGGGACAGGGGAGGGGAACAGATACGCAGTATTTT. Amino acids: CAWSEGQGRGTDTQYF.